This TCR beta chain was identified in a study of T-cell reconstitution after alpha-beta-depleted transplantation in children. General study findings and limits: After transplant, high TCRbeta diversity at day 60 in some patients arose from surviving recipient T cells and thymic progenitors. T cells produced anew were the main source of T-cell counts and diversity one year after transplant. As was reported, about two months after transplant, alpha-beta T cells came from several hundred expanded graft clones.

Germline-derived CDR1 and CDR2 are KGHSH and LQKENI. The V gene lost 1 base and the J gene lost 1 base, with 10 bases spanning the gap. This CDR3 has 15 residues. As for this clonotype: No antigen is known for it.

Library preparation (for TCRbeta) was performed with unique molecular identifiers. TCRdb passed the PCR reads through MiXCR, listing each CDR3 protein once. This repertoire shows 700,000 to 950,000 distinct CDR3 sequences, 16% found once; its top ten account for approximately 4.5%. The origin of this receptor is a male patient aged 10 to 17 who had a stem cell transplant for acute lymphoblastic leukemia, so the T cells may come from the graft donor. The V gene is TRBV18, the J gene TRBJ2-5; weak D call: TRBD1 (5 bases). The sequencing used PBMCs, mostly from graft donor cells, collected 360 days after TCRalphabeta/CD19-depleted stem cell transplant. In nucleotides, the CDR3 is TGTGCCAGCTCACCACGACAGCAATCCCAAGAGACCCAGTACTTC. It is translated as CASSPRQQSQETQYF. Complete variable domain (other parts from reference TRBV18 and TRBJ2-5): NAGVMQNPRHLVRRRGQEARLRCSPMKGHSHVYWYRQLPEEGLKFMVYLQKENIIDESGMPKERFSAEFPKEGPSILRIQQVVRGDSAAYFCASSPRQQSQETQYFGPGTRLLVL.